These 15 T cell receptor beta chains were all obtained from the same sample, sequenced in a study of T cells expressing NK-cell markers. TCRdb reanalyzed the 5' RACE reads and collapses them to one entry per CDR3 protein, without DNA. In all, the sample yields 400,000 to 550,000 distinct CDR3 sequences. Material for sequencing was blood T cells: a sorted CD56 or NKG2C T cell subset, CD4+ or CD8+ T cells, or bulk PBMC T cells (not recorded which). The receptors stem from a woman between 18 and 69 years old in good health.

The rearrangement uses TRBV12-3 or TRBV12-4 and TRBJ1-2; TCRdb picks TRBD1, but there is no DNA to check that call. This CDR3 spans 12 amino acids. CDR3 sequence: CASSPQGLGYTF.

This chain connects TRBV12-3 or TRBV12-4 to TRBJ2-2. The CDR3 spans 11 residues. The CDR3 loop is CASSFGWELFF.

The chain carries TRBV29-1 and TRBJ2-2; the TCRdb call, TRBD1, lacks DNA for checking. From germline, CDR1 is SQVTM and CDR2 ANQGSEA. This CDR3 is built from 15 residues. The CDR3 region is CSVDPGTGGAGELFF.

The V and J genes are TRBV29-1 and TRBJ1-2. This CDR3 has 12 amino acids. Per the germline V gene, CDR1 is SQVTM and CDR2 is ANQGSEA. The CDR3 here is CSVLEGAYGYTF. Looking up the rest from reference TRBV29-1 and TRBJ1-2 gives the full variable domain: SAVISQKPSRDICQRGTSLTIQCQVDSQVTMMFWYRQQPGQSLTLIATANQGSEATYESGFVIDKFPISRPNLTFSTLTVSNMSPEDSSIYLCSVLEGAYGYTFGSGTRLTVV.

The chain has TRBV20-1 and TRBJ2-1; no DNA is available, so the TRBD1 call from TCRdb remains unchecked. The CDR3 length is 13 residues. In germline, CDR1 is DFQATT, CDR2 SNEGSKA (reference sequence). The CDR3 loop is CSARRDVGDEQFF.

The J gene is TRBJ1-5, the V gene TRBV6-1. The CDR3 consists of 15 residues. Germline-derived CDR1 and CDR2 are MNHNS and SASEGT. The CDR3 is CASSAGRRGYQPQHF.

This chain links TRBV5-6 with TRBJ2-1; TCRdb proposes TRBD2, but this gene call is untestable without DNA. Germline values: CDR1 SGHDT, CDR2 YYEEEE. The CDR3 has 16 amino acids. CDR3 region: CASSLATGLAHSEQFF.

The chain is built from TRBV7-2 and TRBJ2-1. CDR1 is SGHTA and CDR2 is FQGNSA in the germline V gene. The CDR3 has 13 residues. The CDR3 spells CASNPQRANEQFF.

The chain carries TRBV9 and TRBJ2-5; TCRdb calls TRBD1, which cannot be checked without DNA. The CDR3 runs 14 residues. CDR1 and CDR2 from the germline V gene are SGDLS and YYNGEE. CDR3 in amino acids: CASSVGQREETQYF. Together with reference TRBV9 and TRBJ2-5, the CDR3 gives the full variable domain: DSGVTQTPKHLITATGQRVTLRCSPRSGDLSVYWYQQSLDQGLQFLIQYYNGEERAKGNILERFSAQQFPDLHSELNLSSLELGDSALYFCASSVGQREETQYFGPGTRLLVL.

The chain carries TRBV28 and TRBJ2-7; TCRdb reports TRBD2, a call that lacks DNA to check it against. The CDR3 is 16 amino acids. From germline, CDR1 is MDHEN and CDR2 SYDVKM. This chain's CDR3 is CASSLSSLGSRYEQYF.

The chain has TRBV7-3 and TRBJ2-2; TCRdb names TRBD1, which stays unverified in the absence of DNA. The length of the CDR3 is 16 residues. CDR1 is SGHTA and CDR2 is FQGTGA in the germline V gene. This CDR3 is CASSLRQGADTGELFF.

The V gene is TRBV6-5, the J gene TRBJ2-5; checking the TCRdb D call of TRBD1 is not possible without DNA. Per germline, CDR1 MNHEY and CDR2 SVGAGI. The CDR3 spans 15 residues. CDR3 sequence: CASSYLGQEQETQYF.

This sequence joins TRBV9 and TRBJ2-1; the D call from TCRdb, TRBD2, cannot be confirmed without DNA. CDR1 is SGDLS, CDR2 YYNGEE, per germline. The CDR3 extends over 13 amino acids. This CDR3 is CASSGGSMNEQFF.

The V gene is TRBV12-3 or TRBV12-4, the J gene TRBJ1-2. The CDR3 sequence is 13 residues long. CDR3 in amino acids: CASSTQSFYGYTF.

The chain links TRBV28 to TRBJ2-7; the TCRdb D gene call, TRBD2, has no DNA to confirm it. This CDR3 has 16 amino acids. Germline V gene sequence: CDR1 MDHEN, CDR2 SYDVKM. CDR3 residues: CASNVEGGRAVYEQYF.